These 23 T cell receptor beta chains were all obtained from the same sample, sequenced in a study of blood T cell repertoires in COVID-19. Data came from immunoSEQ multiplex PCR; TCRdb stores just in-frame clones and leaves some out. The sample holds about 120,000 clones; 70% to 80% are singletons and the top ten take 5.5% to 7%. The specimen was peripheral blood. These TCRs come from a man between 65 and 85 years old with acute or convalescent COVID-19.

The chain has TRBV28 and TRBJ1-4, with unresolved D. The CDR3 consists of 14 residues. Deletions cut 8 bases from V and 6 bases from J, with 16 bases between. From germline, CDR1 is MDHEN and CDR2 SYDVKM. As DNA, the CDR3 is TGTGCCAGCCAGACCGGGAGCTCTTATGAAAAACTGTTTTTT. Protein: CASQTGSSYEKLFF. Drawing the rest from reference TRBV28 and TRBJ1-4, the complete variable domain is DVKVTQSSRYLVKRTGEKVFLECVQDMDHENMFWYRQDPGLGLRLIYFSYDVKMKEKGDIPEGYSVSREKKERFSLILESASTNQTSMYLCASQTGSSYEKLFFGSGTQLSVL.

The chain recombines TRBV21-1 with TRBJ1-2; the table calls TRBD1, which could not be checked here. TRBV21-1 counts as a pseudogene. The CDR3 loop spans 19 amino acids. The CDR3 sequence: CASSKGQAGGRATNYGYTF. Here the CDR3 DNA reads TGTGCCAGCAGCAAAGGCCAGGCAGGGGGCCGGGCAACTAACTATGGCTACACCTTC.

The rearrangement uses TRBV5-1 and TRBJ1-4; 7 bases are shared with TRBD1. CDR3 length: 16 amino acids. The germline V gene has CDR1 SGHRS and CDR2 YFSETQ. Trimming cost V 3 bases and J 8 bases; bases outside gene matches: 13. The CDR3 reads CASSSGATGTEEKLFF. For the CDR3, the DNA is TGCGCCAGCAGCTCCGGGGCGACAGGGACGGAAGAAAAACTGTTTTTT.

The chain joins TRBV18 to TRBJ1-3; D perhaps matches TRBD1 (5 bases). Germline V CDR1 and CDR2: KGHSH, LQKENI. The CDR3 length is 14 residues. Trimming took 3 bases from V and 6 from J, leaving 12 bases between them. CDR3 in amino acids: CASSPRTHSNTIYF. The CDR3 DNA reads as TGTGCCAGCTCACCGAGGACACACTCAAACACCATATATTTT.

This chain uses TRBV7-9 with TRBJ2-2, with 7 bases lining up with TRBD1. CDR3 length: 16 residues. Trimming at V came to 5 bases and at J to 4 bases, leaving 10 bases not matched to a gene. The germline gives CDR1 SEHNR, CDR2 FQNEAQ (reference sequence). The CDR3 region has the DNA TGTGCCAGCAGCCTTTCCGTGAACAGGGGCACCGGGGAGCTGTTTTTT. Protein sequence: CASSLSVNRGTGELFF.

The chain links TRBV19 to TRBJ1-1; D is perhaps TRBD1 (5 bases). Per the germline V gene, CDR1 is LNHDA and CDR2 is SQIVND (reference sequence). CDR3 size: 13 residues. V was clipped by 6 bases and J by 1 base, with 9 bases between them. The CDR3 sequence: CASRSGGNTEAFF. CDR3 DNA: TGTGCCAGTAGGTCCGGGGGGAACACTGAAGCTTTCTTT.

CDR3 nucleotide sequence: TGTGCCAGCAGCCTCCGGGTAGCGGGAGACTACGAGCAGTACTTC. Protein: CASSLRVAGDYEQYF. The chain recombines TRBV4-2 with TRBJ2-7; the match to TRBD2 covers 9 bases. This CDR3 contains 15 residues. J was trimmed by 3 bases and V by 4 bases; bases with no gene match: 7. Germline V gene lookup returns CDR1 LGHNA and CDR2 YNFKEQ.

The rearrangement joins TRBV6-4 to TRBJ1-5; perhaps TRBD1 as D (6 bases). CDR1 is MRHNA, CDR2 SNTAGT, per germline. V gave up 11 bases and J gave up 0 bases, with 23 bases separating them. The CDR3 covers 17 residues. CDR3 nucleotide sequence: TGTGCCGGGCTCCCGTGGGACATTGTGATTAGCAATCAGCCCCAGCATTTT. Its translation: CAGLPWDIVISNQPQHF.

The chain joins TRBV6-2 or TRBV6-3 to TRBJ2-7; D may be TRBD2 (5 bases). This CDR3 spans 14 amino acids. CDR1 and CDR2 from the germline V gene are MNHEY and SVGEGT. V lost 6 bases, J lost 7 bases, and 19 bases lay in between. The CDR3 spells CASSAPRDRWEQYF. CDR3 in DNA: TGTGCCAGCAGCGCCCCCCGGGATCGGTGGGAGCAGTACTTC.

This clone was seen a few times. The chain links TRBV5-5 to TRBJ1-3; TRBD1 might be the D (6 bases). CDR1 and CDR2 (germline): SGHKS, YYEKEE (reference sequence). The CDR3 has 18 amino acids. Trimming shortened V by 3 bases and J by 0 bases, and 19 bases separated the two germline ends. The CDR3 coding sequence is TGTGCCAGCAGCTATTGGGCGCACAGGGCCTCCTCTGGAAACACCATATATTTT. Protein product: CASSYWAHRASSGNTIYF.

The J gene is TRBJ2-3, the V gene TRBV28; D might be TRBD2 (6 bases). With 5 bases removed from V and 0 bases from J, the gap between germline ends came to 12 bases. Germline loops: CDR1 MDHEN, CDR2 SYDVKM. CDR3 length equals 15 residues. This CDR3 is CASSVSGTSTDTQYF. In DNA form, the CDR3 reads TGTGCCAGCAGTGTTAGCGGTACTAGCACAGATACGCAGTATTTT. Complete variable domain (other parts from reference TRBV28 and TRBJ2-3): DVKVTQSSRYLVKRTGEKVFLECVQDMDHENMFWYRQDPGLGLRLIYFSYDVKMKEKGDIPEGYSVSREKKERFSLILESASTNQTSMYLCASSVSGTSTDTQYFGPGTRLTVL.

This clone was counted only a few times. The rearrangement links TRBV20-1 to TRBJ1-5; possible D gene TRBD1, 6 bases. Trimming removed 3 bases at V and 5 bases at J, with 20 bases between. The CDR3 extends over 16 amino acids. Germline CDR1 is DFQATT and CDR2 is SNEGSKA (reference sequence). Here the CDR3 reads CSASSDPDSVDQPQHF. Here the CDR3 DNA reads TGCAGTGCTAGTTCCGACCCGGACAGCGTTGATCAGCCCCAGCATTTT.

This clone was counted between two and nine times. The chain joins TRBV19 to TRBJ1-5; 7 positions agree with TRBD1. The germline V gene has CDR1 LNHDA and CDR2 SQIVND (reference sequence). The CDR3 sequence is 17 residues long. V trimming: 5 bases; J trimming: 6 bases; junction bases outside the gene matches: 16. CDR3: CASSQGDRTGRTQPQHF. CDR3 coding DNA: TGTGCCAGTAGTCAGGGGGACAGAACGGGCCGGACTCAGCCCCAGCATTTT.

In this sample, this clone turned up a few times. This chain connects TRBV4-1 to TRBJ2-1; 10 bases are a match to TRBD2. Unmatched junction bases numbered 5, after V lost 1 base and J lost 8 bases. The V gene's germline CDR1 is MGHRA and CDR2 YSYEKL. The CDR3 sequence is 15 residues long. CDR3 DNA: TGCGCCAGCAGCCAAGTGGGACTAGCGTTGCATGAGCAGTTCTTC. Translating gives CASSQVGLALHEQFF.

The rearrangement links TRBV18 to TRBJ1-2; D is unresolved. V lost 2 bases and J 0 bases, leaving 7 bases between the germline ends. Germline CDR1 reads KGHSH; CDR2 reads LQKENI. The CDR3 sequence is 14 residues long. In DNA, the CDR3 is TGTGCCAGCTCACCAGGAACAGCTAACTATGGCTACACCTTC. Protein sequence: CASSPGTANYGYTF.

In its sample, this clone was seen a few times. V usage is TRBV3-1 (or the pseudogene TRBV3-2) and J usage is TRBJ2-7, with D tentatively TRBD1 (5 bases). The V gene's germline CDR1 is LGHDT and CDR2 YNNKEL (reference sequence). The CDR3 runs 13 residues. The V end lost 5 bases, the J end lost 7 bases, and 15 bases lay between the germline ends. The CDR3 reads CASSDRQFLEQYF. The CDR3 DNA is TGTGCCAGCAGCGACCGACAGTTCTTGGAGCAGTACTTC.

The chain uses TRBV30 and TRBJ2-5; 7 nucleotides line up with TRBD1. Trimming removed 1 base from V and 2 bases from J; junction bases left unmatched: 7. CDR1 GTSNPN and CDR2 SVGIG come from the germline V gene (reference sequence). This CDR3 is built from 15 residues. CDR3 amino acids: CAWSEGTAPQETQYF. The CDR3, as DNA: TGTGCCTGGAGTGAGGGGACAGCACCTCAAGAGACCCAGTACTTC.

The chain employs TRBV11-2 and TRBJ2-3; D perhaps matches TRBD2 (5 bases). The CDR3 is 16 residues long. The V gene lost 4 bases and the J gene lost 4 bases, with 18 bases spanning the gap. Germline CDR1 and CDR2: SGHAT and FQNNGV. CDR3: CASSSPPGTAADTQYF. CDR3 DNA sequence: TGTGCCAGCAGCTCACCCCCGGGAACGGCGGCAGATACGCAGTATTTT.

The chain joins TRBV27 to TRBJ1-6; no definite D call. The CDR3 totals 13 residues. The V end was cut by 3 bases, the J end by 7 bases, with 7 bases between. Germline V gene lookup returns CDR1 MNHEY and CDR2 SMNVEV (reference sequence). The CDR3 loop reads CASSFILNSPLHF. The CDR3 region has the DNA TGTGCCAGCAGTTTCATACTAAATTCACCCCTCCACTTT.

V and J are TRBV3-1 (or the pseudogene TRBV3-2) and TRBJ1-5, with a possible D match to TRBD1 (5 bases). V gave up 5 bases and J gave up 7 bases, with 15 bases separating them. The germline V gene has CDR1 LGHDT and CDR2 YNNKEL (reference sequence). The CDR3 is 14 amino acids. The CDR3 reads CASSMGLGGQPQHF. The CDR3 DNA follows: TGTGCCAGCAGCATGGGACTTGGAGGGCAGCCCCAGCATTTT.

The V call is TRBV27, the J call TRBJ2-2; possible D gene TRBD1, 5 bases. The CDR3 has 15 amino acids. The germline V gene encodes CDR1 MNHEY and CDR2 SMNVEV (reference sequence). The V end was cut by 8 bases, the J end by 3 bases, with 16 bases between. CDR3 in amino acids: CASSLGLGDTGELFF. CDR3 bases: TGTGCCAGCTCCTTGGGGCTAGGTGACACCGGGGAGCTGTTTTTT.

The CDR3 region has the DNA TGTGCCAGCAGTTACTCTCAGGGAGGATCCTACGAGCAGTACTTC. It codes for CASSYSQGGSYEQYF. The chain joins TRBV6-5 to TRBJ2-7, with D possibly being TRBD2 (6 bases). Germline CDR1 and CDR2: MNHEY and SVGAGI. The CDR3 covers 15 residues. The V end was cut by 0 bases, the J end by 1 base, with 10 bases between.

This chain uses TRBV5-1 with TRBJ2-3; tentative D call: TRBD2 (5 bases). Trimming took 0 bases from V and 6 from J, leaving 11 bases between them. This CDR3 comprises 14 residues. Germline CDR1 is SGHRS and CDR2 is YFSETQ. CDR3 loop: CASSLGRGVDTQYF. For the CDR3, the DNA is TGCGCCAGCAGCTTGGGTCGGGGAGTGGATACGCAGTATTTT.